What follows is one T cell receptor (beta chain) and its context. Its antigen remains unknown. The junction differs from germline at one of its ends, possibly a read error. The sample's time point: after preoperative PTX-NDP chemotherapy. This specimen belongs to a study of esophageal squamous cell carcinoma under preoperative chemotherapy. TCRdb passed the PCR reads through MiXCR, listing each CDR3 protein once. The repertoire holds around 11,000 distinct CDR3 sequences, with over 55% as singletons. General study results and limits: Peripheral T cells migrating into the tumor appeared to partly supply post-treatment tumor-infiltrating lymphocytes.

The CDR3 extends over 16 amino acids. Germline values: CDR1 MNHNS, CDR2 SASEGT. The sequence was obtained from a human donor with esophageal squamous cell carcinoma. The donor label of this sample is uncertain. The chain joins TRBV6-1 to TRBJ2-3; D may be TRBD2 (6 bases). This sample was obtained from a patient given preoperative chemotherapy. The CDR3 sequence: CASSESGVRYTDTQYF. DNA for the CDR3: TGTGCCAGCAGTGAATCGGGGGTGAGATACACAGATACGCAGTATTTC.